The 14 T cell receptor beta chains listed next were all sequenced from one sample in a study of neoadjuvant anti-PD-1 for oral cavity cancer. Method: immunoSEQ multiplex PCR; TCRdb's copy keeps in-frame clones and lacks some. The table lists about 10,000 clones, 50% to 70% of them singletons. The sample's time point: after neoadjuvant nivolumab, at surgical resection. The starting material was tumor tissue, obtained after nivolumab (anti-PD-1) treatment. These receptor sequences come from a person between 40 and 85 years old with oral cavity squamous cell carcinoma.

This clone was observed a handful of times. The J gene is TRBJ1-6, the V gene TRBV5-5; D gene unclear. Germline CDR1 is SGHKS and CDR2 is YYEKEE (reference sequence). This CDR3 has 16 residues. Trimming stripped 3 bases from V and 1 base from J, with 11 bases between. The CDR3 loop reads CASSSDQRSYNSPLHF. The DNA of the CDR3 is TGTGCCAGCAGCTCGGACCAACGGTCCTATAATTCACCCCTCCACTTT.

This rearrangement joins TRBV4-2 to TRBJ2-1; D may be TRBD1 (6 bases). The CDR3 loop spans 16 amino acids. The germline V gene has CDR1 LGHNA and CDR2 YNFKEQ. V lost 0 bases and J 2 bases, leaving 11 bases between the germline ends. DNA of the CDR3: TGTGCCAGCAGCCAAGAGGCAGGGGTCCCCTACAATGAGCAGTTCTTC. Its protein product is CASSQEAGVPYNEQFF.

The chain is built from TRBV2 and TRBJ2-5; no definite D call. The V gene's germline CDR1 is SNHLY and CDR2 FYNNEI. The CDR3 loop spans 13 amino acids. Trimming removed 6 bases at V and 5 bases at J, with 13 bases between. CDR3: CASRGSQVETQYF. CDR3 DNA: TGTGCCAGCAGGGGTTCCCAAGTGGAGACCCAGTACTTC.

In this sample, this clone turned up a few times. V and J are TRBV11-2 and TRBJ2-7, with 8 bases lining up with TRBD1. The CDR3 loop spans 13 amino acids. From germline, CDR1 is SGHAT and CDR2 FQNNGV. Germline trimming cut 4 bases from V and 5 bases from J; bases unmatched to any gene: 4. CDR3 DNA sequence: TGTGCCAGCAGCTCCCCAGGGGGCGACGAGCAGTACTTC. As protein: CASSSPGGDEQYF.

This clone has just a few counts. This rearrangement joins TRBV19 to TRBJ1-5, with 9 bases lining up with TRBD1. V lost 4 bases to trimming and J lost 7 bases; unmatched junction nucleotides: 5. The CDR3 spans 14 residues. Germline CDR1 reads LNHDA; CDR2 reads SQIVND (reference sequence). CDR3 nucleotides: TGTGCCAGTAGTACGACAGGGGGGGACCAGCCCCAGCATTTT. It encodes CASSTTGGDQPQHF.

The rearrangement uses TRBV30 and TRBJ1-2; D is unresolved. The CDR3 spans 13 residues. V lost 4 bases, J lost 0 bases, and 9 bases lay in between. Germline CDR1 reads GTSNPN; CDR2 reads SVGIG (reference sequence). The CDR3 loop is CAWTQSTNYGYTF. Here the CDR3 DNA reads TGTGCCTGGACCCAATCCACTAACTATGGCTACACCTTC.

This sequence joins TRBV27 and TRBJ1-2, with a tentative D call TRBD1 (5 bases). This CDR3 contains 15 residues. Trimming took 6 bases from V and 2 from J, leaving 16 bases between them. The V gene's germline CDR1 is MNHEY and CDR2 SMNVEV (reference sequence). The CDR3 bases are TGTGCCAGCAGATTACAGACAGCCCAGAACTATGGCTACACCTTC. This codes for CASRLQTAQNYGYTF.

The CDR3 DNA is TGTGCCAGCAGCTTGGGGGGTACTTTTGGTGAAAAACTGTTTTTT. Translation gives CASSLGGTFGEKLFF. The chain combines TRBV13 with TRBJ1-4, with D tentatively TRBD1 (5 bases). The germline gives CDR1 PRHDT, CDR2 FYEKMQ (reference sequence). The CDR3 runs 15 residues. Trimming took 3 bases from V and 7 from J, leaving 15 bases between them.

The CDR3 reads CASSNLMNTEAFF. The CDR3 DNA reads as TGTGCCAGCAGTAACCTAATGAACACTGAAGCTTTCTTT. J is TRBJ1-1 and V is TRBV2; D remains unclear. Deletions cut 5 bases from V and 0 bases from J, with 7 bases between. The germline V gene encodes CDR1 SNHLY and CDR2 FYNNEI. CDR3 length: 13 amino acids. Full variable domain (outside the CDR3, taken from reference TRBV2 and TRBJ1-1): EPEVTQTPSHQVTQMGQEVILRCVPISNHLYFYWYRQILGQKVEFLVSFYNNEISEKSEIFDDQFSVERPDGSNFTLKIRSTKLEDSAMYFCASSNLMNTEAFFGQGTRLTVV.

CDR3 sequence reads: CASSFYRGYEQYF. CDR3 nucleotide sequence: TGTGCCAGCAGCTTCTACAGGGGTTACGAGCAGTACTTC. The rearrangement links TRBV11-3 to TRBJ2-7; 7 bases fit TRBD1. Germline V gives CDR1 SGHNT, CDR2 YENEEA. The CDR3 is 13 amino acids. The V segment lost 3 bases and the J segment 4 bases; nucleotides outside the gene matches: 3.

This chain uses TRBV5-6 with TRBJ2-3; 9 bases map to TRBD1. The ends lost 1 base at V and 5 bases at J; junction bases unmatched: 5. The CDR3 spans 15 residues. Germline V lookup: CDR1 SGHDT, CDR2 YYEEEE. The CDR3: CASSLTGGAGDTQYF. The CDR3 nucleotides read TGTGCCAGCAGCTTGACAGGGGGCGCGGGAGATACGCAGTATTTT.

Judged by abundance, this clone is medium-sized. The chain recombines TRBV28 with TRBJ2-5; D is possibly TRBD2 (5 bases). V lost 3 bases to trimming and J lost 2 bases, with 13 bases between them. The germline CDR1 and CDR2 sequences are MDHEN and SYDVKM. The CDR3 is 15 residues long. In nucleotides, the CDR3 is TGTGCCAGCAGTTTTGCGGGCGAGAGTCAAGAGACCCAGTACTTC. It yields the protein CASSFAGESQETQYF.

This clone was seen a handful of times. V is TRBV5-1 and J is TRBJ1-2, with no clear D. In germline, CDR1 is SGHRS, CDR2 YFSETQ. Trimming removed 0 bases at V and 0 bases at J, with 9 bases between. This CDR3 spans 15 amino acids. The CDR3 DNA follows: TGCGCCAGCAGCTTGGGGACGTCAGCTAACTATGGCTACACCTTC. It codes for CASSLGTSANYGYTF. Full variable domain (remainder filled in from reference TRBV5-1 and TRBJ1-2): KAGVTQTPRYLIKTRGQQVTLSCSPISGHRSVSWYQQTPGQGLQFLFEYFSETQRNKGNFPGRFSGRQFSNSRSEMNVSTLELGDSALYLCASSLGTSANYGYTFGSGTRLTVV.

This clone turned up a few times. This chain connects TRBV7-2 to TRBJ2-1; D gene unclear. Between the trimmed V and J ends, which lost 0 bases and 4 bases, there was a span of 1 base. CDR1 is SGHTA and CDR2 is FQGNSA in the germline V gene. The CDR3 is 12 amino acids. The CDR3 region has the DNA TGTGCCAGCAGCTTAGCGTACAATGAGCAGTTCTTC. It specifies CASSLAYNEQFF.